This T cell receptor beta chain was captured in a study of beta chain features in type 1 diabetes. Study summary: Healthy donors, compared against patients, showed similar age, gender and cell yields.

Study-wide points: The naive, central memory and Treg TCRB repertoires of patients appeared to be more similar to one another than those of healthy donors. cDNA sequencing could over-represent cells with high TCR expression.

The germline V gene has CDR1 MNHNY and CDR2 SVGAGI (reference sequence). With 6 bases removed from V and 5 bases from J, the gap between germline ends came to 15 bases. CDR3 length: 14 residues. Reverse transcribing all isolated RNA meant expressed TCRB transcripts were sequenced. TCRdb's table, derived via immunoSEQ multiplex PCR, lists solely in-frame clones and lacks some. The sample has 620,000 or so clones, 15% seen once. In total, each donor contributed a single heparinised blood draw that averaged about 120 mL. This clone occurred a few times. The antigen remains unidentified. Sample: naive CD4+ T cells from blood. This rearrangement joins TRBV6-6 to TRBJ2-3; no reliable D call. The receptor was derived from a man aged 18 to 30 in good health. The CDR3 sequence is CASRAVIVGDTQYF. The DNA of the CDR3 is TGTGCCAGCAGGGCGGTTATAGTCGGAGATACGCAGTATTTT.